Each of the 27 T cell receptor beta chains below was sequenced from the same sample in a study of T cells in localized non-small cell lung cancer. The assay was immunoSEQ multiplex PCR, and TCRdb's table has in-frame clones only and misses some. Among fewer than 75,000 clones, around 85% were seen once, and the ten largest hold roughly 1.4%. The sequencing used peripheral blood, collected before any cancer treatment. Receptors originate from a female donor at least 60 years old with stage I lung adenocarcinoma.

The chain joins TRBV19 to TRBJ2-5, with D possibly matching TRBD2 (6 bases). The DNA end is a closer match to TRBJ2-7, so the J assignment may be wrong. The V gene's germline CDR1 is LNHDA and CDR2 SQIVND (reference sequence). The CDR3 has 13 residues. CDR3 nucleotide sequence: TGTGCCAGTAGTATAGGACTAGGCCACGAGCAGTACTTC. Its protein is CASSIGLGHEQYF.

The V and J genes are TRBV5-1 and TRBJ2-1; 10 bases line up with TRBD1. The V and J ends lost 4 bases and 6 bases, in that order; junction bases with no gene match: 13. Germline values: CDR1 SGHRS, CDR2 YFSETQ. The CDR3 loop spans 17 amino acids. CDR3 in amino acids: CASSTRQGALIINEQFF. CDR3 in DNA: TGCGCCAGCAGCACTCGACAGGGGGCGCTTATTATCAATGAGCAGTTCTTC.

V is TRBV6-1 and J is TRBJ2-2; 10 bases map to TRBD1. The CDR3 loop spans 19 amino acids. Trimming at V came to 0 bases and at J to 9 bases, leaving 16 bases not matched to a gene. CDR1 is MNHNS and CDR2 is SASEGT in the germline V gene. The CDR3 DNA reads TGTGCCAGCAGTGAAGCTACATCCCCGGGACAGGGGAGTCTTAGGGAGCTGTTTTTT. This codes for CASSEATSPGQGSLRELFF.

The chain couples TRBV6-5 to TRBJ1-5, with 9 nucleotides matching TRBD1. The CDR3 is 15 residues long. Germline V gives CDR1 MNHEY, CDR2 SVGAGI. The V and J ends lost 9 bases and 2 bases, in that order; junction bases with no gene match: 8. In DNA form, the CDR3 reads TGTGCCAGTAAAGGACAGGGGTTCGGCAATCAGCCCCAGCATTTT. It is translated as CASKGQGFGNQPQHF.

This clone appeared a single time. The V call is TRBV19, the J call TRBJ1-5, with D possibly being TRBD1 (5 bases). V lost 5 bases, J lost 2 bases, and 16 bases lay in between. This CDR3 spans 16 amino acids. CDR1 LNHDA and CDR2 SQIVND come from the germline V gene (reference sequence). CDR3 sequence (DNA): TGTGCCAGTAGTCCCGGGACGCAGGCCGGCAATCAGCCCCAGCATTTT. Its translation is CASSPGTQAGNQPQHF.

The chain is built from TRBV4-1 and TRBJ2-7, with 8 bases aligning to TRBD2. The CDR3 has 14 residues. Germline V CDR1 and CDR2: MGHRA, YSYEKL. The J segment lost 6 bases and the V segment lost 8 bases, leaving 12 bases of the junction unmatched. The CDR3 reads CASASGLGAVEQYF. The CDR3 region has the DNA TGCGCCAGCGCTTCGGGACTAGGGGCGGTCGAGCAGTACTTC.

This rearrangement joins TRBV6-1 to TRBJ2-3, with 9 positions matching TRBD2. This CDR3 is built from 14 residues. The V and J ends lost 8 bases and 0 bases, in that order; junction bases with no gene match: 3. CDR1 and CDR2 from the germline V gene are MNHNS and SASEGT. Here the CDR3 reads CASQREASTDTQYF. CDR3 bases: TGTGCCAGCCAGCGGGAGGCTAGCACAGATACGCAGTATTTT.

The chain has TRBV6-5 and TRBJ1-5, with unresolved D. Trimming removed 5 bases from V and 6 bases from J, with 11 bases in between. The CDR3 is made up of 13 amino acids. The germline gives CDR1 MNHEY, CDR2 SVGAGI. The CDR3, as DNA: TGTGCCAGCAGTGATATTCTTTTTCAGCCCCAGCATTTT. Its translation is CASSDILFQPQHF.

Remarks on this clone: The sample holds other DNA sequences that translate to the same CDR3. The chain uses TRBV7-2 and TRBJ1-2; possible D gene TRBD1, 5 bases. CDR3 length: 14 residues. Per the germline V gene, CDR1 is SGHTA and CDR2 is FQGNSA. V was trimmed by 1 base and J by 3 bases, leaving 9 bases between them. CDR3 bases: TGTGCCAGCAGCTTAGAAGGGGCGGACTATGGCTACACCTTC. Translating it yields CASSLEGADYGYTF.

This rearrangement joins TRBV19 to TRBJ1-2; TRBD1 matches at 8 bases. The CDR3 loop spans 14 amino acids. Germline V gene sequence: CDR1 LNHDA, CDR2 SQIVND (reference sequence). J gave up 4 bases and V 6 bases, and 7 bases lay outside the gene matches. The CDR3 loop is CASRKGQGSYGYTF. The CDR3 DNA is TGTGCCAGTAGAAAAGGACAGGGTTCCTATGGCTACACCTTC.

The chain recombines TRBV28 with TRBJ1-4; D unclear. Germline V gives CDR1 MDHEN, CDR2 SYDVKM. Trimming stripped 7 bases from V and 5 bases from J, with 14 bases between. The CDR3 is 14 amino acids. The CDR3 region is CASTLGRANEKLFF. DNA for the CDR3: TGTGCCAGCACCCTAGGACGGGCGAATGAAAAACTGTTTTTT.

The rearrangement uses TRBV7-7 and TRBJ2-1; possibly TRBD2 for D (6 bases). Trimming pared 5 bases from V and 9 bases from J, leaving 11 bases between. The CDR3 contains 12 residues. CDR1 is SSHAT, CDR2 FNYEAQ, per germline (reference sequence). The CDR3 here is CASSPGGPEQFF. CDR3 DNA sequence: TGTGCCAGCAGCCCCGGGGGACCTGAGCAGTTCTTC.

The genes are TRBV4-3 and TRBJ2-5, with D possibly TRBD1 on 6 matching bases. Germline CDR1 and CDR2: LGHNA and YSLEER. The CDR3 is 14 residues long. Trimming stripped 8 bases from V and 5 bases from J, with 18 bases between. DNA for the CDR3: TGCGCCAGCGGCCGGGACACCTCGGCGGAGACCCAGTACTTC. It codes for CASGRDTSAETQYF.

The chain has TRBV2 and TRBJ2-4; no definite D call. CDR3 length equals 12 residues. Germline CDR1 SNHLY, CDR2 FYNNEI. The germline V and J ends were trimmed by 7 bases and 3 bases, with 7 bases remaining between them. Here the CDR3 reads CASTSNKNIQYF. The CDR3 coding sequence is TGTGCCAGCACCTCGAACAAAAACATTCAGTACTTC.

The CDR3 spells CASSYSRGRVGELFF. The CDR3 DNA sequence: TGTGCCAGCAGTTACTCGAGAGGACGTGTCGGGGAGCTGTTTTTT. The V and J genes are TRBV6-5 and TRBJ2-2; unclear D gene. Germline assignment: CDR1 MNHEY and CDR2 SVGAGI. The V and J ends lost 0 bases and 7 bases respectively, with 12 bases between them. This CDR3 is built from 15 residues.

This chain connects TRBV7-8 to TRBJ2-3, with 9 bases that match TRBD1. Germline V gene lookup returns CDR1 SGHVS and CDR2 FQNEAQ. The CDR3 is 15 residues long. The junction had 6 bases not matched to a gene; V was cut back by 2 bases and J by 6 bases. The CDR3 spells CASSLWGTGSDTQYF. The DNA for the CDR3 is TGTGCCAGCAGCTTATGGGGGACAGGGTCCGATACGCAGTATTTT.

The V and J genes are TRBV9 and TRBJ2-7; 7 bases are a match to TRBD1. V was clipped by 0 bases and J by 6 bases; unmatched bases: 6. Looked up from germline, CDR1 is SGDLS and CDR2 is YYNGEE. This CDR3 has 14 amino acids. CDR3 nucleotide sequence: TGTGCCAGCAGCGTAGGACAGGGATTGGGCGAGCAGTACTTC. Amino acids: CASSVGQGLGEQYF.

The V gene is TRBV9, the J gene TRBJ1-3; perhaps TRBD1 as D (5 bases). The CDR3 covers 15 residues. V shed 2 bases and J shed 0 bases, with 9 bases lying between them. Germline values: CDR1 SGDLS, CDR2 YYNGEE. CDR3: CASSVQGYSGNTIYF. CDR3 in DNA: TGTGCCAGCAGCGTCCAGGGATACTCTGGAAACACCATATATTTT.

The chain recombines TRBV28 with TRBJ2-5; no reliable D call. Germline V gene sequence: CDR1 MDHEN, CDR2 SYDVKM. Trimming stripped 3 bases from V and 3 bases from J, with 20 bases between. The CDR3 length is 17 residues. This CDR3 is CASSFAARAFKEETQYF. The CDR3 DNA follows: TGTGCCAGCAGTTTCGCCGCCCGGGCCTTTAAAGAAGAGACCCAGTACTTC.

The chain links TRBV9 to TRBJ2-2; 7 nucleotides match TRBD1. Germline V gives CDR1 SGDLS, CDR2 YYNGEE. The CDR3 is 15 amino acids. V gave up 0 bases and J gave up 5 bases; unmatched junction bases: 4. CDR3 protein: CASSVAGQRTGELFF. The CDR3 DNA reads TGTGCCAGCAGCGTAGCGGGACAGAGAACCGGGGAGCTGTTTTTT.

The chain couples TRBV19 to TRBJ1-1; tentative D call: TRBD1 (6 bases). V dropped 6 bases and J dropped 0 bases, with 11 bases sitting between them. This CDR3 is 14 amino acids long. Germline CDR1 LNHDA, CDR2 SQIVND (reference sequence). CDR3 protein: CASSRGHMNTEAFF. The CDR3 DNA sequence: TGTGCCAGTAGCCGGGGACACATGAACACTGAAGCTTTCTTT.

The chain recombines TRBV9 with TRBJ2-1; TRBD2 aligns across 11 bases. The V and J ends lost 0 bases and 8 bases, in that order; junction bases with no gene match: 10. This CDR3 has 17 amino acids. The germline gives CDR1 SGDLS, CDR2 YYNGEE. The CDR3 region is CASSVGASGRRFYEQFF. CDR3 nucleotides: TGTGCCAGCAGCGTAGGGGCTAGCGGGAGGAGGTTTTATGAGCAGTTCTTC. Based on the CDR3 plus reference TRBV9 and TRBJ2-1, the full variable domain is DSGVTQTPKHLITATGQRVTLRCSPRSGDLSVYWYQQSLDQGLQFLIQYYNGEERAKGNILERFSAQQFPDLHSELNLSSLELGDSALYFCASSVGASGRRFYEQFFGPGTRLTVL.

The rearrangement joins TRBV5-1 to TRBJ2-1, with TRBD2 identical over 10 bases. The CDR3 extends over 16 amino acids. Germline V gene data show CDR1 as SGHRS and CDR2 as YFSETQ. Trimming removed 8 bases from V and 7 bases from J; junction bases left unmatched: 15. The CDR3 DNA reads TGCGCCAGTGCGCTCCGGAGCGGGAGGGTAGGTAATGAGCAGTTCTTC. This translates into CASALRSGRVGNEQFF.

As DNA, the CDR3 is TGTGCCAGCAGCTTAGGGGGGGCGACGGCGGGGATAGCCTACGAGCAGTACTTC. As protein: CASSLGGATAGIAYEQYF. The rearrangement links TRBV7-8 to TRBJ2-7; the D call may be TRBD1 or TRBD2 (6 bases each). In germline, CDR1 is SGHVS, CDR2 FQNEAQ. This CDR3 contains 18 residues. Between the trimmed V and J ends, which lost 1 base and 2 bases, there was a span of 21 bases.

This sequence joins TRBV5-5 and TRBJ2-5; perhaps TRBD2 as D (5 bases). The CDR3 is 13 amino acids. Per germline, CDR1 SGHKS and CDR2 YYEKEE (reference sequence). Trimming stripped 0 bases from V and 4 bases from J, with 7 bases between. This CDR3 reads CASSLEGRETQYF. The CDR3 DNA follows: TGTGCCAGCAGCTTGGAAGGGAGAGAGACCCAGTACTTC.

This chain connects TRBV10-2 to TRBJ2-6; a possible D gene is TRBD1 (6 bases). V lost 6 bases and J 3 bases, leaving 12 bases between the germline ends. Germline-derived CDR1 and CDR2 are WSHSY and SAAADI. This CDR3 region has 15 residues. CDR3 sequence (DNA): TGCGCCAGCAGCCCCCAGGGGAGTGGGGCCAACGTCCTGACTTTC. Amino acid sequence: CASSPQGSGANVLTF.

V usage is TRBV7-2 and J usage is TRBJ2-7; possible D gene TRBD2, 6 bases. Trimming took off 5 bases at V and 1 base at J, with 9 bases between the two ends. Germline assignment: CDR1 SGHTA and CDR2 FQGNSA. CDR3 size: 13 residues. The CDR3 spells CASSGGGSYEQYF. DNA of the CDR3: TGTGCCAGCAGCGGGGGAGGATCCTACGAGCAGTACTTC.